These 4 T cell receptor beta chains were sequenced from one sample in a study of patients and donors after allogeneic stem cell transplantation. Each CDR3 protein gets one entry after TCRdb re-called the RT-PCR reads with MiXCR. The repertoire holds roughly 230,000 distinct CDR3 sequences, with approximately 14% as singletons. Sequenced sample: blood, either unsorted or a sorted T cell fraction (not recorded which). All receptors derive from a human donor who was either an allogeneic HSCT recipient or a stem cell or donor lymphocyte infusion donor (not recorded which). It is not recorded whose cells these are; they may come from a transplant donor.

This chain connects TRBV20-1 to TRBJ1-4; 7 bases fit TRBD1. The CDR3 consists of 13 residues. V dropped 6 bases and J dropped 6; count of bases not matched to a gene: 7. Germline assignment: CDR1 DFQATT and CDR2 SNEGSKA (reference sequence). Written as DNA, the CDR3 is TGCAGTGCCGGAGGGGGCTCGGATGAAAAACTGTTTTTT. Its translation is CSAGGGSDEKLFF.

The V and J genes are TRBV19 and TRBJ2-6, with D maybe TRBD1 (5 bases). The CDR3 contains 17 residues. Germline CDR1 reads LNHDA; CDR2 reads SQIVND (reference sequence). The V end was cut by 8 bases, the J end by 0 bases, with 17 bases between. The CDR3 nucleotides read TGTGCCAGTCAACCAGGGTTCCTATCCTCTGGGGCCAACGTCCTGACTTTC. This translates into CASQPGFLSSGANVLTF.

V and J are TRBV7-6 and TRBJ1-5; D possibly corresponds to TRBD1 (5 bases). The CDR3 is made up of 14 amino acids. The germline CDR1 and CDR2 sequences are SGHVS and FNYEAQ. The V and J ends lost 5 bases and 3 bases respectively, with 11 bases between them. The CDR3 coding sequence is TGTGCCAGCAGCCCGGGACCCATCAATCAGCCCCAGCATTTT. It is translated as CASSPGPINQPQHF.

The CDR3 DNA reads TGCGCCAGCAGCCAAACCGAAGACAGGGACACTGAAGCTTTCTTT. This encodes CASSQTEDRDTEAFF. V gene TRBV4-3 combines with J gene TRBJ1-1; TRBD1 matches at 7 bases. Germline CDR1 is LGHNA and CDR2 is YSLEER. Unmatched junction bases numbered 6, after V lost 2 bases and J lost 3 bases. The CDR3 consists of 15 residues.